A single T cell receptor beta chain is shown here with its context. Authors' data handling: Quantification of nucleated cells was approximated via reference gene primer amplification. Profiled with immunoSEQ multiplex PCR; TCRdb holds only in-frame clones, not every one. The V and J calls and clone size are taken from that table; D and trimming were inferred from the DNA. The sample has some 220,000 clones, roughly 80% seen once. These data come from a study of blood T cell repertoires in COVID-19. At the level of the study: COVID-19 samples, acute and convalescent, were from the United States, Italy and Spain. PBMCs, B-cell-depleted T cells, or T cells were the source of the cDNA or gDNA that made up the material.

Per germline, CDR1 SGHAT and CDR2 FQNNGV. Trimming cost V 5 bases and J 8 bases; bases outside gene matches: 6. The CDR3 runs 14 residues. This rearrangement joins TRBV11-2 to TRBJ2-2; 9 bases are a match to TRBD1. This sequence was found in a woman aged 70-85 years with acute or convalescent COVID-19. The sequencing input was peripheral blood. CDR3 in amino acids: CASSVNRGQGELFF. The CDR3 region has the DNA TGTGCCAGCAGCGTTAACAGGGGGCAGGGGGAGCTGTTTTTT.